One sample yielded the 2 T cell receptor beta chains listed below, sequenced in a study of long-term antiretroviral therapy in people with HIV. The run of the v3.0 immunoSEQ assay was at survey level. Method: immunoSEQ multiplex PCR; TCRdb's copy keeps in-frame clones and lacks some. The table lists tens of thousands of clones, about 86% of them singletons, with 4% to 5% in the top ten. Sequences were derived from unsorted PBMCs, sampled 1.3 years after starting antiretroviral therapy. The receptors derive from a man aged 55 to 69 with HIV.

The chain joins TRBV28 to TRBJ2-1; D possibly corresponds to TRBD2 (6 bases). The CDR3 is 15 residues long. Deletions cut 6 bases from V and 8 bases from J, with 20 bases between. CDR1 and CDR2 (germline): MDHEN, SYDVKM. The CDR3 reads CASRYPGTGADEQFF. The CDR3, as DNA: TGTGCCAGCAGGTACCCCGGGACTGGAGCCGATGAGCAGTTCTTC.

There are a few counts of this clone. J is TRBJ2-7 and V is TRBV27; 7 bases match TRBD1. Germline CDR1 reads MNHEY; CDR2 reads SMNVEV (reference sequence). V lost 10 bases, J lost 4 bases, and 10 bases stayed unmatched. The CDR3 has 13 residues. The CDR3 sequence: CATSPGGRYEQYF. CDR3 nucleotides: TGTGCCACCTCCCCAGGGGGTCGTTACGAGCAGTACTTC.